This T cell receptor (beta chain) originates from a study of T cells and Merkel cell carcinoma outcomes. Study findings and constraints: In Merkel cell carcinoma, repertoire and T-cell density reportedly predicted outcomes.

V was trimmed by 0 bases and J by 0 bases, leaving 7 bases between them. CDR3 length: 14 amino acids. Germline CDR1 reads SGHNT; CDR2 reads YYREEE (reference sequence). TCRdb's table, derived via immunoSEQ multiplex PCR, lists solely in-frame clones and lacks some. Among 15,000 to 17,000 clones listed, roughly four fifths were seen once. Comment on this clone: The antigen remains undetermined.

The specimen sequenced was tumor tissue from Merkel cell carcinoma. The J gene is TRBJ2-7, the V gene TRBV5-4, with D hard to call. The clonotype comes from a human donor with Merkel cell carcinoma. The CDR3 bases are TGTGCCAGCAGCTTGGGTCCAGACTCCTACGAGCAGTACTTC. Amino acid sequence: CASSLGPDSYEQYF.